A selection of T cell receptor beta chains follows, all from one sample in a study of blood T cells in healthy people across ages. One entry per CDR3 protein, called by TCRdb with MiXCR from the 5' RACE reads. The sample includes about 1 million distinct CDR3 sequences, 20% to 25% of them seen just once. Separately, the same data were catalogued under a study of T cells of mothers and their children.

Sequencing was performed on blood. The source is a girl aged 2 to 9 in good health. CDR3s include the opening cysteine and the closing phenylalanine or tryptophan. Each record gives: J gene, clone size, D gene, V gene, CDR3 DNA, CDR3 protein. A D gene is named only where the DNA matches it firmly. Only some rows state a clone size, as once, few, many or a class for expanded clones.

j_gene: TRBJ1-1
abundance: NA
d_gene: TRBD1
v_gene: TRBV11-2
CDR3nt: TGTGCCAGCAGCGCGCCGTGGGACAGGGAAAGATCTAACACTGAAGCTTTCTTT
CDR3aa: CASSAPWDRERSNTEAFF

j_gene: TRBJ2-3
abundance: NA
d_gene: NA
v_gene: TRBV3-1
CDR3nt: TGTGCCAGCAGCCCCCGACCAGCCAACTCCTTTAATACGCAGTATTTT
CDR3aa: CASSPRPANSFNTQYF

j_gene: TRBJ1-1
abundance: few
d_gene: TRBD1
v_gene: TRBV18
CDR3nt: TGTGCCAGCTCCCGACAGGGGGAAGCTTTCTTT
CDR3aa: CASSRQGEAFF

j_gene: TRBJ2-1
abundance: few
d_gene: TRBD1
v_gene: TRBV20-1
CDR3nt: TGCAGTGCTCAAAACAGGGGGTCCTACAATGAGCAGTTCTTC
CDR3aa: CSAQNRGSYNEQFF

j_gene: TRBJ2-1
abundance: few
d_gene: NA
v_gene: TRBV28
CDR3nt: TGTGCCAGCAGTCTCGGACGTGCGGACTACTCCTACAATGAGCAGTTCTTC
CDR3aa: CASSLGRADYSYNEQFF

j_gene: TRBJ1-4
abundance: few
d_gene: TRBD1
v_gene: TRBV28
CDR3nt: TGTGCCAGCAGTGGCCGACAGGGAGCAAATGAAAAACTGTTTTTT
CDR3aa: CASSGRQGANEKLFF

j_gene: TRBJ2-3
abundance: NA
d_gene: NA
v_gene: TRBV20-1
CDR3nt: TGCAGTGCTAGAGGGGTTGGGGGAGCAGATACGCAGTATTTT
CDR3aa: CSARGVGGADTQYF

j_gene: TRBJ1-5
abundance: few
d_gene: NA
v_gene: TRBV5-1
CDR3nt: TGTGCCAGCAGCTTAGATCTTGGGCAGCCCCAGCATTTT
CDR3aa: CASSLDLGQPQHF

j_gene: TRBJ1-3
abundance: few
d_gene: NA
v_gene: TRBV9
CDR3nt: TGTGCCAGCAGCGCGGGGACCATAACGGCTGGAAACACCATATATTTT
CDR3aa: CASSAGTITAGNTIYF

j_gene: TRBJ2-5
abundance: many
d_gene: TRBD2
v_gene: TRBV5-1
CDR3nt: TGTGCCAGCTCCCTGAGCGGGGGTGAGACCCAGTACTTC
CDR3aa: CASSLSGGETQYF

j_gene: TRBJ2-2
abundance: few
d_gene: NA
v_gene: TRBV5-1
CDR3nt: TGCGCCAGCAGCCCACCCACTAGGACCGGGGAGCTGTTTTTT
CDR3aa: CASSPPTRTGELFF

j_gene: TRBJ2-5
abundance: few
d_gene: NA
v_gene: TRBV7-9
CDR3nt: TGTGCCAGCAGCATACTGACGGGTCTTAGTGAGCAGTACTTC
CDR3aa: CASSILTGLSEQYF

j_gene: TRBJ2-3
abundance: few
d_gene: NA
v_gene: TRBV12-5
CDR3nt: TGTGCTAGTGGTTTTTCCGGCGATACGCAGTATTTT
CDR3aa: CASGFSGDTQYF

j_gene: TRBJ2-7
abundance: NA
d_gene: NA
v_gene: TRBV28
CDR3nt: TGTGCCAGCAGTTCGGTTGGGTCCGAGCAGTACTTC
CDR3aa: CASSSVGSEQYF

j_gene: TRBJ1-2
abundance: few
d_gene: TRBD1
v_gene: TRBV27
CDR3nt: TGTGCCAGCAGTTGGGACAGCGAGAACTATGGCTACGCCTTC
CDR3aa: CASSWDSENYGYAF

j_gene: TRBJ1-2
abundance: few
d_gene: TRBD1
v_gene: TRBV11-3
CDR3nt: TGTGCCAGTGATCCGGGACAGGGGTTTGGCTACACCTTC
CDR3aa: CASDPGQGFGYTF

j_gene: TRBJ1-2
abundance: few
d_gene: TRBD1
v_gene: TRBV5-1
CDR3nt: TGCGCCAGCAGCTTAATACCCGGACAGGTGTATGGCTACACCTTC
CDR3aa: CASSLIPGQVYGYTF

j_gene: TRBJ2-1
abundance: few
d_gene: TRBD2
v_gene: TRBV5-1
CDR3nt: TGCGCCAGCAGCTTGGCCGGGACTAGCGGGTTCGATGAGCAGTTCTTC
CDR3aa: CASSLAGTSGFDEQFF

j_gene: TRBJ1-3
abundance: NA
d_gene: NA
v_gene: TRBV25-1
CDR3nt: TGTGCCAGCAGTGATTCAGCTGGAAACACCATATATTTT
CDR3aa: CASSDSAGNTIYF

j_gene: TRBJ2-1
abundance: few
d_gene: TRBD1
v_gene: TRBV10-3
CDR3nt: TGTGCCATCAGTGAGTCTTTTTCAGGTACAGGGGCCCATGAGCAGTTCTTC
CDR3aa: CAISESFSGTGAHEQFF

j_gene: TRBJ1-6
abundance: once
d_gene: NA
v_gene: TRBV9
CDR3nt: TGTGCCAGCAGCGTTAGGGTCTATAATTCACCCCTCCACTTT
CDR3aa: CASSVRVYNSPLHF

j_gene: TRBJ1-2
abundance: few
d_gene: NA
v_gene: TRBV7-9
CDR3nt: TGTGCCAGCAGCCTCGTGCTGACAGAAGCTAACTATGGCTACACCTTC
CDR3aa: CASSLVLTEANYGYTF

j_gene: TRBJ2-4
abundance: few
d_gene: TRBD1
v_gene: TRBV29-1
CDR3nt: TGCAGCGGCAGACTGACAGGGGGGAACATTCAGTACTTC
CDR3aa: CSGRLTGGNIQYF

j_gene: TRBJ2-3
abundance: few
d_gene: TRBD2
v_gene: TRBV20-1
CDR3nt: TGCAGTGCCGGGACTAGCGACACGCAGTATTTT
CDR3aa: CSAGTSDTQYF

j_gene: TRBJ1-3
abundance: few
d_gene: NA
v_gene: TRBV5-1
CDR3nt: TGCGCCAGCAGCTTGACGGAGATCAACTCTGGAAACACCATATATTTT
CDR3aa: CASSLTEINSGNTIYF

j_gene: TRBJ2-2
abundance: few
d_gene: NA
v_gene: TRBV2
CDR3nt: TGTGCCAGCAGTGATAAGGCAGGGGGGGAGCTGTTTTTT
CDR3aa: CASSDKAGGELFF

j_gene: TRBJ2-2
abundance: few
d_gene: NA
v_gene: TRBV24-1
CDR3nt: TGTGCCACCAGGCAGACTTACACCGGGGAGCTGTTTTTT
CDR3aa: CATRQTYTGELFF

j_gene: TRBJ2-3
abundance: few
d_gene: NA
v_gene: TRBV3-1
CDR3nt: TGTGCCAGCAGCCAAGACAGGGCTTCCTCCTGGGATACGCAGTATTTT
CDR3aa: CASSQDRASSWDTQYF

j_gene: TRBJ2-5
abundance: NA
d_gene: TRBD2
v_gene: TRBV29-1
CDR3nt: TGCAGCGTAACTAGCGGGGAGACCCAGTACTTC
CDR3aa: CSVTSGETQYF

j_gene: TRBJ2-5
abundance: many
d_gene: NA
v_gene: TRBV7-2
CDR3nt: TGTGCCAGCAGCCACCAAGAGACCCAGTACTTC
CDR3aa: CASSHQETQYF

j_gene: TRBJ1-1
abundance: NA
d_gene: TRBD1
v_gene: TRBV29-1
CDR3nt: TGCAGCGCCGGGGGACAGGCGAACACTGAAGCTTTCTTT
CDR3aa: CSAGGQANTEAFF

j_gene: TRBJ2-3
abundance: NA
d_gene: TRBD2
v_gene: TRBV7-6
CDR3nt: TGTGCCAGCAGCTTTTCCCTGACTAGCGCCAACACAGATACGCAGTATTTT
CDR3aa: CASSFSLTSANTDTQYF

j_gene: TRBJ2-1
abundance: NA
d_gene: NA
v_gene: TRBV3-1
CDR3nt: TGTGCCAGCAGCCAGAGCCGGGACGGAGGGGCCTACAATGAGCAGTTCTTC
CDR3aa: CASSQSRDGGAYNEQFF

j_gene: TRBJ2-4
abundance: few
d_gene: NA
v_gene: TRBV9
CDR3nt: TGTGCCAGCAGCGTAGCTGTGGGGGAGTACATTCAGTACTTC
CDR3aa: CASSVAVGEYIQYF

j_gene: TRBJ2-1
abundance: few
d_gene: TRBD1
v_gene: TRBV4-2
CDR3nt: TGTGCCAGCAGCCAAGTAGGGGGACAGGGGAGAAATGAGCAGTTCTTC
CDR3aa: CASSQVGGQGRNEQFF

j_gene: TRBJ2-1
abundance: NA
d_gene: NA
v_gene: TRBV27
CDR3nt: TGTGCCAGCAGTTCTCCCGGGACCACCTGGAGTGAGCAGTTCTTC
CDR3aa: CASSSPGTTWSEQFF

j_gene: TRBJ1-1
abundance: few
d_gene: TRBD1
v_gene: TRBV4-2
CDR3nt: TGTGCCAGCAGCCAAGAGGGACAGGGGATTCTCGGGCGCGCTGAAGCTTTCTTT
CDR3aa: CASSQEGQGILGRAEAFF